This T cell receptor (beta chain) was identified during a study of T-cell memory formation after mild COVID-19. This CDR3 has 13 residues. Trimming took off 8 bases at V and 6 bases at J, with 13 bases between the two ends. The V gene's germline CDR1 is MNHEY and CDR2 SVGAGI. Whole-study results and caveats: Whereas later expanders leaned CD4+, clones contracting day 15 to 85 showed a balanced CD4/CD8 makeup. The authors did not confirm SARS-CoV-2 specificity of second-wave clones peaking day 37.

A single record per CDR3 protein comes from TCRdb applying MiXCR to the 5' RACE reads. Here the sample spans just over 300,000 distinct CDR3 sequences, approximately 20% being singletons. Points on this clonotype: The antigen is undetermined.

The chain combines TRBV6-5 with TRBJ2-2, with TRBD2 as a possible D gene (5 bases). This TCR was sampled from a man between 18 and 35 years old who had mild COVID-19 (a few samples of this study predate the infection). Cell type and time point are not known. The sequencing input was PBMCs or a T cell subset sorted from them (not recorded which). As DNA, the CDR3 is TGTGCCAGCGGATCACGGGATCCCGGGGAGCTGTTTTTT. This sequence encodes CASGSRDPGELFF.